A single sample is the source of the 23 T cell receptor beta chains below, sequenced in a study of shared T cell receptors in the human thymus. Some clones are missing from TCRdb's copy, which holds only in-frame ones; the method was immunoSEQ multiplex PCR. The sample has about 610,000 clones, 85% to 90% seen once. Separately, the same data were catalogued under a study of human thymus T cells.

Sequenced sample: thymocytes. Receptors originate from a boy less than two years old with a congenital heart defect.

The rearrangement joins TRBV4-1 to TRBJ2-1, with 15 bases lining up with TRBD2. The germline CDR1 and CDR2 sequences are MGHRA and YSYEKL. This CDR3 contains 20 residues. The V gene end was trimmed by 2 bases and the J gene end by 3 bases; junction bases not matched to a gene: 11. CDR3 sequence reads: CASSQLIRTSGRAYYNEQFF. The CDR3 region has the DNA TGCGCCAGCAGCCAACTTATACGGACTAGCGGGAGGGCGTACTACAATGAGCAGTTCTTC.

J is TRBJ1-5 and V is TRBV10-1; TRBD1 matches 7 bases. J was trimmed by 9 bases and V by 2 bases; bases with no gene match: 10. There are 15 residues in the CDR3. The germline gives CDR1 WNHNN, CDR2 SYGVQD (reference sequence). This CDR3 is CASSEHDRARGPQHF. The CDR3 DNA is TGCGCCAGCAGTGAGCACGACAGGGCCAGGGGGCCCCAGCATTTT.

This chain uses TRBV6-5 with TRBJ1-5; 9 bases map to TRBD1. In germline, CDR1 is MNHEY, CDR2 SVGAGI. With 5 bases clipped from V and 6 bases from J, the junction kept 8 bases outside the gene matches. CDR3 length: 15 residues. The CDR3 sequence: CASSPTGTGRQPQHF. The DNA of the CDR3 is TGTGCCAGCAGTCCTACCGGGACAGGGCGTCAGCCCCAGCATTTT.

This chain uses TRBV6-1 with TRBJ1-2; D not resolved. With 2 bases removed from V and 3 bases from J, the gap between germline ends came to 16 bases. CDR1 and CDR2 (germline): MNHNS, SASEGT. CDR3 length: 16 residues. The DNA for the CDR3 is TGTGCCAGCAGTGAACGTCGTGCCCGCCAGGACTATGGCTACACCTTC. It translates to CASSERRARQDYGYTF.

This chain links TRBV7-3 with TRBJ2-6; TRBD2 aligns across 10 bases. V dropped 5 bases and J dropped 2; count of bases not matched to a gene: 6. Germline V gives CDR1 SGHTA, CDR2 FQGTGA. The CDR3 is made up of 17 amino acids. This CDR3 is CASSPSGRGPGANVLTF. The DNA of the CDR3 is TGTGCCAGCAGCCCGAGCGGGAGGGGCCCTGGGGCCAACGTCCTGACTTTC.

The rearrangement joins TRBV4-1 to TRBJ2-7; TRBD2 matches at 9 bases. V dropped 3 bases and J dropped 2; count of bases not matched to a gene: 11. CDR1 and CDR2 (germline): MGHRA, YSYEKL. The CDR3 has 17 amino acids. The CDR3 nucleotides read TGCGCCAGCAGCCAGATGTGGGCTAGCGGGATGACCTACGAGCAGTACTTC. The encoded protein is CASSQMWASGMTYEQYF.

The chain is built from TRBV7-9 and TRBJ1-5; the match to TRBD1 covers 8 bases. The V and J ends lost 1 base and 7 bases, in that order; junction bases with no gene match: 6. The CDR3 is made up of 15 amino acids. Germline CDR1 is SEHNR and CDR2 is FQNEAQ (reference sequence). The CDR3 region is CASSLGTGMGQPQHF. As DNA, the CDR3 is TGTGCCAGCAGCTTAGGGACAGGGATGGGCCAGCCCCAGCATTTT. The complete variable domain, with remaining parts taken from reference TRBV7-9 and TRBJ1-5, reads DTGVSQNPRHKITKRGQNVTFRCDPISEHNRLYWYRQTLGQGPEFLTYFQNEAQLEKSRLLSDRFSAERPKGSFSTLEIQRTEQGDSAMYLCASSLGTGMGQPQHFGDGTRLSIL.

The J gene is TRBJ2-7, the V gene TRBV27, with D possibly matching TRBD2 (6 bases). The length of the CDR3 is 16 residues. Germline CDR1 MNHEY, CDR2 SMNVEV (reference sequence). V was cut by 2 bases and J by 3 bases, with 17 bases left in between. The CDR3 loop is CASSLGSGRRSYEQYF. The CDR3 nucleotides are TGTGCCAGCAGTTTAGGTTCGGGGAGGAGGAGCTACGAGCAGTACTTC.

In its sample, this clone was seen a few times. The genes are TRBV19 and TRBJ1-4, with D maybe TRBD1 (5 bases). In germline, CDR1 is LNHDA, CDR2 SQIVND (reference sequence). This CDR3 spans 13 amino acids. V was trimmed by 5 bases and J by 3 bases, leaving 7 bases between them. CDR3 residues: CASSRGANEKLFF. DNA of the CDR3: TGTGCCAGTAGTCGGGGGGCTAATGAAAAACTGTTTTTT. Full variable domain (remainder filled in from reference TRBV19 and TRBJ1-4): DGGITQSPKYLFRKEGQNVTLSCEQNLNHDAMYWYRQDPGQGLRLIYYSQIVNDFQKGDIAEGYSVSREKKESFPLTVTSAQKNPTAFYLCASSRGANEKLFFGSGTQLSVL.

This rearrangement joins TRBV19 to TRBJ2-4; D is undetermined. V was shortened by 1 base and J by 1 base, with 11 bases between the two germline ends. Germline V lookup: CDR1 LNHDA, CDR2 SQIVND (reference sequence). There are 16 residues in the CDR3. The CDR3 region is CASSIVDRRAKNIQYF. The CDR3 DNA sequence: TGTGCCAGTAGTATAGTCGATCGCCGGGCCAAAAACATTCAGTACTTC. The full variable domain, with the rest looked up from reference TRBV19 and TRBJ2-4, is DGGITQSPKYLFRKEGQNVTLSCEQNLNHDAMYWYRQDPGQGLRLIYYSQIVNDFQKGDIAEGYSVSREKKESFPLTVTSAQKNPTAFYLCASSIVDRRAKNIQYFGAGTRLSVL.

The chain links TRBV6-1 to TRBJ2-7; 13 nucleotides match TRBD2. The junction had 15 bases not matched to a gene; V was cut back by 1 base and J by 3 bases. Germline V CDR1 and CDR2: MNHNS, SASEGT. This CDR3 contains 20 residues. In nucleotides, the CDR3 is TGTGCCAGCAGTGAAGAGTGGCCAGGACTAGCGGGAGTGACGAGCTACGAGCAGTACTTC. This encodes CASSEEWPGLAGVTSYEQYF.

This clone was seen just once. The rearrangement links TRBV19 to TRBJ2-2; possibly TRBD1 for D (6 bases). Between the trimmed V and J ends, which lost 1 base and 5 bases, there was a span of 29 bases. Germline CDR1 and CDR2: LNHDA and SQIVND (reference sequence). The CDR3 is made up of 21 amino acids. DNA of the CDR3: TGTGCCAGTAGTATAGTAGAGTTCAAGCAGGGGAATGAACATCGGACCGGGGAGCTGTTTTTT. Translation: CASSIVEFKQGNEHRTGELFF. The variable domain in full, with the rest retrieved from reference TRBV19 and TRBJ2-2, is DGGITQSPKYLFRKEGQNVTLSCEQNLNHDAMYWYRQDPGQGLRLIYYSQIVNDFQKGDIAEGYSVSREKKESFPLTVTSAQKNPTAFYLCASSIVEFKQGNEHRTGELFFGEGSRLTVL.

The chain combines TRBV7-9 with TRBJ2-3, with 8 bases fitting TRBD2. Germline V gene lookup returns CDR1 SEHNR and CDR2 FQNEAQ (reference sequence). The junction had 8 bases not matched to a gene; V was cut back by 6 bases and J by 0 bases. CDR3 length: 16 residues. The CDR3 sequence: CASRGAGGRSTDTQYF. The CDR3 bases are TGTGCCAGCAGGGGGGCGGGAGGCCGTAGCACAGATACGCAGTATTTT.

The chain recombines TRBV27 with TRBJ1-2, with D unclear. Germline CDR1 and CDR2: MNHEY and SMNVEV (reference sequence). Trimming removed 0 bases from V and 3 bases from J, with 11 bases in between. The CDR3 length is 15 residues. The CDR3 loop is CASSLSLAGDYGYTF. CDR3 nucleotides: TGTGCCAGCAGTTTATCTTTAGCCGGGGACTATGGCTACACCTTC.

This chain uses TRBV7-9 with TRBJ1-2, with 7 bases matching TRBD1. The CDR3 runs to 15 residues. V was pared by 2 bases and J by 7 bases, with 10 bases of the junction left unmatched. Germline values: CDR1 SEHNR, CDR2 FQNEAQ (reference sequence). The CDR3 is CASSLHKQGKGGYTF. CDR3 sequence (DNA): TGTGCCAGCAGCTTACACAAACAGGGGAAAGGTGGCTACACCTTC.

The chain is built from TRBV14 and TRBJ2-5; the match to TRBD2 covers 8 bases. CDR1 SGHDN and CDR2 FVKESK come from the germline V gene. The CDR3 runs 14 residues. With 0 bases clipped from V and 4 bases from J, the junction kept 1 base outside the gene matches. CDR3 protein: CASSQDGLAETQYF. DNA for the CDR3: TGTGCCAGCAGCCAAGATGGACTAGCAGAGACCCAGTACTTC.

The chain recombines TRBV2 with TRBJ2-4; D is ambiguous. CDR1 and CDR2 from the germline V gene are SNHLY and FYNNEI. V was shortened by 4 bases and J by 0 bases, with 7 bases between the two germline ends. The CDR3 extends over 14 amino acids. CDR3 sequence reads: CASSATGAKNIQYF. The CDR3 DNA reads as TGTGCCAGCAGTGCAACGGGAGCCAAAAACATTCAGTACTTC.

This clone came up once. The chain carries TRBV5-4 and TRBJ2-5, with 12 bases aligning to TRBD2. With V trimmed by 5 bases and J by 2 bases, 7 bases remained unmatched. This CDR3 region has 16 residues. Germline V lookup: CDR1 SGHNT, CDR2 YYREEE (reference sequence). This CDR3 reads CASRGTSGPRQETQYF. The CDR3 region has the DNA TGTGCCAGCAGGGGGACTAGCGGGCCCAGACAAGAGACCCAGTACTTC.

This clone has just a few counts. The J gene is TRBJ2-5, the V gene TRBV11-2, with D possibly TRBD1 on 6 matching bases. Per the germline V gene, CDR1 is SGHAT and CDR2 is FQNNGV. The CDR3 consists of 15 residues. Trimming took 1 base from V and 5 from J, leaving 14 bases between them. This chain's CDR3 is CASSLVADRLETQYF. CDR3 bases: TGTGCCAGCAGCTTAGTTGCCGACAGGCTGGAGACCCAGTACTTC.

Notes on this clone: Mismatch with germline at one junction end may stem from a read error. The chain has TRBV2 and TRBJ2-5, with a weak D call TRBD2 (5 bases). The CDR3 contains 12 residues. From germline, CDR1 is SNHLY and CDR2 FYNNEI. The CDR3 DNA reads TGTGCCAGCAGCGAAGATGGGAGACTCAAGTACTTC. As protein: CASSEDGRLKYF.

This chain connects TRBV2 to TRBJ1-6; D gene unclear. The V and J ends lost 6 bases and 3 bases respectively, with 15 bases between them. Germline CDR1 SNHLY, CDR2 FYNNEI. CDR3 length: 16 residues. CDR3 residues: CASRPRGSYYNSPLHF. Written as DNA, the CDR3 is TGTGCCAGCAGACCCCGCGGCAGCTACTATAATTCACCCCTCCACTTT.

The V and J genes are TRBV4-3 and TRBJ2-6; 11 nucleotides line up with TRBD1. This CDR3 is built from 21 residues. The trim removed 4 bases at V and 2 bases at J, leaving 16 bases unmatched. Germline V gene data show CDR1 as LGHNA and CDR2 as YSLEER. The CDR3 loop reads CASSRTWTGGAFVPGANVLTF. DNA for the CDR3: TGCGCCAGCAGCCGAACCTGGACAGGGGGCGCGTTCGTCCCTGGGGCCAACGTCCTGACTTTC.

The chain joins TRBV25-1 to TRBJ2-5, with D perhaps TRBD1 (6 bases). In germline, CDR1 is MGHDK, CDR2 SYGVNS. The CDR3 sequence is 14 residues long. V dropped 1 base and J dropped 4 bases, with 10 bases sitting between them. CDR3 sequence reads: CASSESTGRETQYF. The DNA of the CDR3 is TGTGCCAGCAGTGAATCCACAGGGCGAGAGACCCAGTACTTC.